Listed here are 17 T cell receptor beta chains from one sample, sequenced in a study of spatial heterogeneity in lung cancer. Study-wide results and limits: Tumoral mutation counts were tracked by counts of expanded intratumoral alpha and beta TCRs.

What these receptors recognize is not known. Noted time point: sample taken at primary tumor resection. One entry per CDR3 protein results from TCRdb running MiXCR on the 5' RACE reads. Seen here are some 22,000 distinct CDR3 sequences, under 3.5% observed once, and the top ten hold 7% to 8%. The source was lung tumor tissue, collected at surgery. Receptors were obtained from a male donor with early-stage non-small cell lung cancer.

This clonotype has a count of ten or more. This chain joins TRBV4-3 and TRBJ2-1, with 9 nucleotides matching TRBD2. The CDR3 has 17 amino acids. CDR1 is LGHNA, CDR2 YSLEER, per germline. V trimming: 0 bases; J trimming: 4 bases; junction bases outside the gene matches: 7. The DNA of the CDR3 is TGCGCCAGCAGCCAAGATCCCAGCGGGAGGACTTACAATGAGCAGTTCTTC. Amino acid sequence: CASSQDPSGRTYNEQFF.

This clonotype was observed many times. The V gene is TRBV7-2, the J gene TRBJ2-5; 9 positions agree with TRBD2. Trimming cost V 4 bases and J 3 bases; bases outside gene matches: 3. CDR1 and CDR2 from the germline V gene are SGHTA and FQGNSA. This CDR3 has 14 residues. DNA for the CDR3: TGTGCCAGCAGCTCCGGGACTAGCAAAGAGACCCAGTACTTC. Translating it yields CASSSGTSKETQYF. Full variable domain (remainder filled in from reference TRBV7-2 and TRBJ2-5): GAGVSQSPSNKVTEKGKDVELRCDPISGHTALYWYRQSLGQGLEFLIYFQGNSAPDKSGLPSDRFSAERTGGSVSTLTIQRTQQEDSAVYLCASSSGTSKETQYFGPGTRLLVL.

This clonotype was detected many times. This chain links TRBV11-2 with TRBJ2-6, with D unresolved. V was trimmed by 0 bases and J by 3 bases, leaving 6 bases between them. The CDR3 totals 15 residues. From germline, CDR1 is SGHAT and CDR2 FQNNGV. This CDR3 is CASSLDWVGANVLTF. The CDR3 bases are TGTGCCAGCAGCTTAGATTGGGTTGGGGCCAACGTCCTGACTTTC.

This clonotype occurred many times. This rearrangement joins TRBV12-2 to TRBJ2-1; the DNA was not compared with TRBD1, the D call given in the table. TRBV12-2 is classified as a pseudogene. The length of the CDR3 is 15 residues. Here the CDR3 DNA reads TGTGCAAGTCGCTCCGGGCAGGGCCGCTACAATGAGCAGTTCTTC. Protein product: CASRSGQGRYNEQFF.

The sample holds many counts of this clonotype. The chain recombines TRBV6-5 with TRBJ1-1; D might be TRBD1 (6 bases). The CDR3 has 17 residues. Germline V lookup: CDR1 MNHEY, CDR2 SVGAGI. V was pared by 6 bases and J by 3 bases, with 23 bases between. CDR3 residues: CASRPSGAPKADTEAFF. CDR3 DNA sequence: TGTGCCAGCAGGCCATCAGGGGCTCCTAAAGCGGACACTGAAGCTTTCTTT.

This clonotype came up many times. In nucleotides, the CDR3 is TGTGCCAGCAGTTATCTCGCAGGGTCGACAGATACGCAGTATTTT. Its translation: CASSYLAGSTDTQYF. The rearrangement joins TRBV6-5 to TRBJ2-3; TRBD1 is a possible D gene (5 bases). This CDR3 is built from 15 residues. The V end was cut by 3 bases, the J end by 3 bases, with 13 bases between. The germline V gene has CDR1 MNHEY and CDR2 SVGAGI.

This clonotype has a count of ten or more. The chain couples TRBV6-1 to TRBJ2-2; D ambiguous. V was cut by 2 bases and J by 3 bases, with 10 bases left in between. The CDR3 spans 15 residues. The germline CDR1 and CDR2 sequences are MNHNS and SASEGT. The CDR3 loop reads CASSEYSLHTGELFF. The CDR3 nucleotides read TGTGCCAGCAGTGAATACAGTCTTCACACCGGGGAGCTGTTTTTT.

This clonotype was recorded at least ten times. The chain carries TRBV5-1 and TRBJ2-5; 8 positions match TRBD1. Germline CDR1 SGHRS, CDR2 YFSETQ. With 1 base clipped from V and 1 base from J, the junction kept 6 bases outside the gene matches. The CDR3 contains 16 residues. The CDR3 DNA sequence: TGCGCCAGCAGCTTGAAGGCGGGACAGGTCCAAGAGACCCAGTACTTC. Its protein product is CASSLKAGQVQETQYF.

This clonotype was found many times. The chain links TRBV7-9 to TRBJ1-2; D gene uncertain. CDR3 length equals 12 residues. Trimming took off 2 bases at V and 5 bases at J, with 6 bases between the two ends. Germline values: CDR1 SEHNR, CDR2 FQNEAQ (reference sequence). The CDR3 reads CASSLTDYGYTF. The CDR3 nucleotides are TGTGCCAGCAGCTTAACAGATTATGGCTACACCTTC.

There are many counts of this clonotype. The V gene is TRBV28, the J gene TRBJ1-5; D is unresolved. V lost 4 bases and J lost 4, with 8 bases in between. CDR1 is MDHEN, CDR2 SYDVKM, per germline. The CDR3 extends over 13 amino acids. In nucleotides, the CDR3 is TGTGCCAGCAGTTCCCCTCCTAATCAGCCCCAGCATTTT. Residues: CASSSPPNQPQHF.

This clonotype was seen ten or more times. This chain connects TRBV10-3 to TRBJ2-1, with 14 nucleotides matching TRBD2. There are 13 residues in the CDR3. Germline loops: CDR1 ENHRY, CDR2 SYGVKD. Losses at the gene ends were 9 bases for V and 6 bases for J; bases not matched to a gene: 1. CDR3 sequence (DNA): TGTGCCATGGGACTAGCGGGAGCCAATGAGCAGTTCTTC. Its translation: CAMGLAGANEQFF.

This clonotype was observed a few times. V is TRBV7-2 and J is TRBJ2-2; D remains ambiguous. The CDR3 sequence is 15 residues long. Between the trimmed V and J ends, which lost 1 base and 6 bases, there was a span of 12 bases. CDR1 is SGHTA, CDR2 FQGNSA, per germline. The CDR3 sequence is CASSLDQWSSGELFF. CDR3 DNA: TGTGCCAGCAGCTTAGATCAGTGGTCGTCCGGGGAGCTGTTTTTT. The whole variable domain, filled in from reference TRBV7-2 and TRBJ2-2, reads GAGVSQSPSNKVTEKGKDVELRCDPISGHTALYWYRQSLGQGLEFLIYFQGNSAPDKSGLPSDRFSAERTGGSVSTLTIQRTQQEDSAVYLCASSLDQWSSGELFFGEGSRLTVL.

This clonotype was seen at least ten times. The CDR3 nucleotides read TGTGCCAGCAGCCCCGGGACAGGGGCTATCAATGAGCAGTTCTTC. Translating it yields CASSPGTGAINEQFF. This rearrangement joins TRBV3-1 to TRBJ2-1, with 10 nucleotides matching TRBD1. V gave up 4 bases and J gave up 6 bases; unmatched junction bases: 6. Germline V gene lookup returns CDR1 LGHDT and CDR2 YNNKEL (reference sequence). There are 15 residues in the CDR3.

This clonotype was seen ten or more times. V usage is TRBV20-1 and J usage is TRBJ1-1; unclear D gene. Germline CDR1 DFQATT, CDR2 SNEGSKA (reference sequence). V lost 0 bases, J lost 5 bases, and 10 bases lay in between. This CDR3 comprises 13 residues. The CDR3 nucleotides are TGCAGTGCTAGAGAGAGGGTGAGAACTGAAGCTTTCTTT. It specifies CSARERVRTEAFF.

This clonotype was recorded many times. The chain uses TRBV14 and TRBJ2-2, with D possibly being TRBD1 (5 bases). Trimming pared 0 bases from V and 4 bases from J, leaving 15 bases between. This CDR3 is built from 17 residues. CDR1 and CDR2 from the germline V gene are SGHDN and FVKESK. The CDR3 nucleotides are TGTGCCAGCAGCCAAGATCGAGCTGGACACCCCACCGGGGAGCTGTTTTTT. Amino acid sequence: CASSQDRAGHPTGELFF.

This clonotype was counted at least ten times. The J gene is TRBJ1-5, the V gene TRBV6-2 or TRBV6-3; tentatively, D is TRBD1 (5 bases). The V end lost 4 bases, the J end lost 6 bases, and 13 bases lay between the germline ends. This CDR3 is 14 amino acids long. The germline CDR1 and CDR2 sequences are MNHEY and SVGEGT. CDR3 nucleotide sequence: TGTGCCAGCAGTTTGAACAGTGGGACTCAGCCCCAGCATTTT. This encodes CASSLNSGTQPQHF.

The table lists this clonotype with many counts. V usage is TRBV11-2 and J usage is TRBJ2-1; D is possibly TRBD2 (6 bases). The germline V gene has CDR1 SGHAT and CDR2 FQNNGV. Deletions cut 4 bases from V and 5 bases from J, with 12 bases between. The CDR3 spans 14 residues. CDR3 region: CASSSDYQDNEQFF. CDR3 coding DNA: TGTGCCAGCAGCTCGGACTACCAGGACAATGAGCAGTTCTTC.